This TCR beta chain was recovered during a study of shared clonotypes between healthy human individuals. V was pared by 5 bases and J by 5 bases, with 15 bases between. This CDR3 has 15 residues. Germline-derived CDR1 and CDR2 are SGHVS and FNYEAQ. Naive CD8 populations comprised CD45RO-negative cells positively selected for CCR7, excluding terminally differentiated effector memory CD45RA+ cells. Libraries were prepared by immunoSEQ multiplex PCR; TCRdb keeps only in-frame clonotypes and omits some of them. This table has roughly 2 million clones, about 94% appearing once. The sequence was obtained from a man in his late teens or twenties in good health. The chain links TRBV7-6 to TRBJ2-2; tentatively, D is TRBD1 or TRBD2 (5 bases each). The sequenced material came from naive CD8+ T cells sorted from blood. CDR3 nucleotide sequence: TGTGCCAGCAGCCTAGGGGATGGGGGAACCGGGGAGCTGTTTTTT. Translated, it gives CASSLGDGGTGELFF.